This T cell receptor beta chain was captured in a study of patients and donors after allogeneic stem cell transplantation. TCRdb reanalysed the RT-PCR reads using MiXCR and keeps one entry per CDR3 protein. The sample consists of some 200,000 distinct CDR3 sequences, approximately 41% of them appearing once. With respect to this clonotype: A much larger clone lies a single base off, so this may be a read error. A read error is likely, as this CDR3 ends without the conserved phenylalanine or tryptophan.

CDR3 length: 15 residues. Germline trimming cut 0 bases from V and 1 base from J; bases unmatched to any gene: 5. Per the germline V gene, CDR1 is SQVTM and CDR2 is ANQGSEA. Sample: blood, either unsorted or a sorted T cell fraction (not recorded which). The J gene is TRBJ1-1, the V gene TRBV29-1; TRBD1 aligns across 7 bases. The TCR comes from a human donor who was either an allogeneic HSCT recipient or a stem cell or donor lymphocyte infusion donor (not recorded which). It is not recorded whose cells these are; they may come from a transplant donor. DNA for the CDR3: TGCAGCGTTGAAGATTGGGGACAGCCGAACACTGAAGCTTTCCTT. Translation: CSVEDWGQPNTEAFL.